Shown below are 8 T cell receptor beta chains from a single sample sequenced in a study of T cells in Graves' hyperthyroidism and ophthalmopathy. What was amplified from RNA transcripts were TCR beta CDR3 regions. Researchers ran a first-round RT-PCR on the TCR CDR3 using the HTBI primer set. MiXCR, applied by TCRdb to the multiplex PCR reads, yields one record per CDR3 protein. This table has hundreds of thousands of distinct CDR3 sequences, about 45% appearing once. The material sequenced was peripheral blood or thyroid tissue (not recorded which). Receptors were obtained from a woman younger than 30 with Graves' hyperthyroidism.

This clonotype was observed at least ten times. The CDR3 DNA reads TGTGCCAGCAGCTTAGCAGGGGGCAGGTACGAGCAGTACTTC. Its translation is CASSLAGGRYEQYF. The J gene is TRBJ2-7, the V gene TRBV7-6, with 7 bases identical to TRBD1. Losses at the gene ends were 0 bases for V and 4 bases for J; bases not matched to a gene: 3. The germline CDR1 and CDR2 sequences are SGHVS and FNYEAQ. CDR3 length equals 14 residues. Full variable domain (missing parts from reference TRBV7-6 and TRBJ2-7): GAGVSQSPRYKVTKRGQDVALRCDPISGHVSLYWYRQALGQGPEFLTYFNYEAQQDKSGLPNDRFSAERPEGSISTLTIQRTEQRDSAMYRCASSLAGGRYEQYFGPGTRLTVT.

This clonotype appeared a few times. The CDR3 loop reads CSAKPLAGFEQYF. In nucleotides, the CDR3 is TGCAGTGCTAAGCCCCTAGCGGGATTCGAGCAGTACTTC. The rearrangement uses TRBV20-1 and TRBJ2-7; 9 nucleotides align to TRBD2. The V gene's germline CDR1 is DFQATT and CDR2 SNEGSKA (reference sequence). This CDR3 region has 13 residues. Losses at the gene ends were 4 bases for V and 6 bases for J; bases not matched to a gene: 7.

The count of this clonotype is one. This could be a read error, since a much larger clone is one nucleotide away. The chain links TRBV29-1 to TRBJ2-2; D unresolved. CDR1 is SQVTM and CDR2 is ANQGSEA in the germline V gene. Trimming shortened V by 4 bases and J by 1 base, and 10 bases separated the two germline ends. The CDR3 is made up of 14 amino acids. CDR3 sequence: CSVGEIVNTGELFF. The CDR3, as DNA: TGCAGCGTTGGCGAGATAGTGAACACCGGGGAGCTGTTTTTT.

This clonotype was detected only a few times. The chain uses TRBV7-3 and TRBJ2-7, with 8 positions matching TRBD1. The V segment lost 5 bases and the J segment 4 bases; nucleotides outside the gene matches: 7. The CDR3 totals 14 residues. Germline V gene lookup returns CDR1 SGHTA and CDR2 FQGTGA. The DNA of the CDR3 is TGTGCCAGCAGCAGATCGGACAGGGAGTACGAGCAGTACTTC. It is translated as CASSRSDREYEQYF.

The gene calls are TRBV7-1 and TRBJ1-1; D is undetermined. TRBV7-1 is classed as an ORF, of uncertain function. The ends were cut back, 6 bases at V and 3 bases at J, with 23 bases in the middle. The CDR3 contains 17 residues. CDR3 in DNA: TGTGCCAGCAGGCCGACGTCTAGCGGCGGGTGGGACACTGAAGCTTTCTTT. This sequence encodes CASRPTSSGGWDTEAFF.

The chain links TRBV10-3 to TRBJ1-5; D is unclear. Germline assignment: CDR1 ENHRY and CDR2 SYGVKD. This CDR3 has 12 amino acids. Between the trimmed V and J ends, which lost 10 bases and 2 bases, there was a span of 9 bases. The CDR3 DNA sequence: TGTGCCAGCGCGAGGGGCAATCAGCCCCAGCATTTT. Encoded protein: CASARGNQPQHF.

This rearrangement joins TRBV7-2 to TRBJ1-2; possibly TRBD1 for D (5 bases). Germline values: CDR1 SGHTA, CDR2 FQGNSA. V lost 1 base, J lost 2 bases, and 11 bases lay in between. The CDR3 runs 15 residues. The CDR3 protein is CASSLGREVNYGYTF. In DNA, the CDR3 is TGTGCCAGCAGCTTAGGCAGGGAAGTCAACTATGGCTACACCTTC.

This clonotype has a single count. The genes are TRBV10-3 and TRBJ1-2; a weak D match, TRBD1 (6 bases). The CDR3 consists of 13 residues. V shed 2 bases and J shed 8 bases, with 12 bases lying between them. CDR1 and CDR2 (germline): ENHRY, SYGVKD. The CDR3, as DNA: TGTGCCATCAGTGAGGGGCAGGGGAAAGGCTACACCTTC. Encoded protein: CAISEGQGKGYTF.